The rows below give T cell receptor beta chains drawn from one sample of a study of blood T cell repertoires in COVID-19. Measured with immunoSEQ multiplex PCR; TCRdb has only the in-frame clones, and not every one. Of some 42,000 clones in the sample, roughly 92% were seen once. Sequencing input: peripheral blood. The receptors here all came from a man aged 50-60 years with active COVID-19. The CDR3 runs from the conserved cysteine through the conserved F or W. Fields, in order: J gene, clone size, V gene, D gene, CDR3 DNA, CDR3 protein. The D gene is left open where the match is weak. Clone size appears in some rows only: once, few, many, or a class for an expanded clone.

j_gene: TRBJ1-3; abundance: once; v_gene: TRBV14; d_gene: NA; CDR3nt: TGTGCCAGCAGCCAAGTAGCGATCTCTGGAAACACCATATATTTT; CDR3aa: CASSQVAISGNTIYF
j_gene: TRBJ2-5; abundance: NA; v_gene: TRBV24-1; d_gene: TRBD1; CDR3nt: TGTGCCACCGGGGCAGGACAGGGTCTTCAAGAGACCCAGTACTTC; CDR3aa: CATGAGQGLQETQYF
j_gene: TRBJ1-2; abundance: NA; v_gene: TRBV9; d_gene: NA; CDR3nt: TGTGCCAGCAGCGAGGTACCGGAGGATGGCTACACCTTC; CDR3aa: CASSEVPEDGYTF
j_gene: TRBJ2-7; abundance: NA; v_gene: TRBV27; d_gene: TRBD2; CDR3nt: TGTGCCAGCCGAACTAGCGGGATATACGAGCAGTACTTC; CDR3aa: CASRTSGIYEQYF
j_gene: TRBJ2-7; abundance: NA; v_gene: TRBV4-2; d_gene: TRBD2; CDR3nt: TGTGCCAGCAGCCAAGCCCCCCCTGGGACTAGCGCTTCCTACGAGCAGTACTTC; CDR3aa: CASSQAPPGTSASYEQYF
j_gene: TRBJ2-3; abundance: NA; v_gene: TRBV5-1; d_gene: TRBD2; CDR3nt: TGCGCCAGCAGCTTAGCGGGGGATACGCAGTATTTT; CDR3aa: CASSLAGDTQYF
j_gene: TRBJ2-5; abundance: NA; v_gene: TRBV20-1; d_gene: NA; CDR3nt: TGCAGTGCTAGTCTGGAGACCCAGTACTTC; CDR3aa: CSASLETQYF
j_gene: TRBJ2-4; abundance: NA; v_gene: TRBV2; d_gene: NA; CDR3nt: TGTGCCAGCAGTTCTGACACAGCTACGCTAGCCAAAAACATTCAGTACTTC; CDR3aa: CASSSDTATLAKNIQYF
j_gene: TRBJ2-2; abundance: NA; v_gene: TRBV4-1; d_gene: NA; CDR3nt: TGCGCCAGCAGCCAAGATATAAACACCGGGGAGCTGTTTTTT; CDR3aa: CASSQDINTGELFF
j_gene: TRBJ1-6; abundance: once; v_gene: TRBV3-1/TRBV3-2; d_gene: NA; CDR3nt: TGTGCCAGCAGCCAACGCTCGACATCGGGAGGGAAGGTTCCCCTCCACTTT; CDR3aa: CASSQRSTSGGKVPLHF
j_gene: TRBJ1-1; abundance: NA; v_gene: TRBV5-6; d_gene: TRBD1; CDR3nt: TGTGCCAGCAGTTACGGACAGGGAATGAACACTGAAGCTTTCTTT; CDR3aa: CASSYGQGMNTEAFF
j_gene: TRBJ2-1; abundance: NA; v_gene: TRBV7-9; d_gene: NA; CDR3nt: TGTGCCAGCAGCTTAGTTCTCGATGAGCAGTTCTTC; CDR3aa: CASSLVLDEQFF
j_gene: TRBJ2-7; abundance: NA; v_gene: TRBV6-2/TRBV6-3; d_gene: TRBD2; CDR3nt: TGTGCCAGCAGTATACTAGCGGTCTACGAGCAGTACTTC; CDR3aa: CASSILAVYEQYF
j_gene: TRBJ2-1; abundance: NA; v_gene: TRBV28; d_gene: TRBD2; CDR3nt: TGTGCCAGCAGTTTGACTAGCGTGAGTCGAGGCTACAATGAGCAGTTCTTC; CDR3aa: CASSLTSVSRGYNEQFF
j_gene: TRBJ2-7; abundance: NA; v_gene: TRBV2; d_gene: NA; CDR3nt: TGTGCCAGCACAAGGGGCGGTTACTACGAGCAGTACTTC; CDR3aa: CASTRGGYYEQYF
j_gene: TRBJ2-1; abundance: once; v_gene: TRBV28; d_gene: TRBD2; CDR3nt: TGTGCCAGCAGTTTAGGGCCTAGCGGGAGAACCAATGAGCAGTTCTTC; CDR3aa: CASSLGPSGRTNEQFF
j_gene: TRBJ2-3; abundance: NA; v_gene: TRBV28; d_gene: NA; CDR3nt: TGTGCCAGCAGTTCCTCTATAGATACGCAGTATTTT; CDR3aa: CASSSSIDTQYF
j_gene: TRBJ2-7; abundance: NA; v_gene: TRBV30; d_gene: NA; CDR3nt: TGTGCCTGGGGAACCCTCGCAGGGTCCCACGAGCAGTACTTC; CDR3aa: CAWGTLAGSHEQYF
j_gene: TRBJ2-1; abundance: NA; v_gene: TRBV10-3; d_gene: TRBD2; CDR3nt: TGTGCCATCAGTGAGTCGACTAGCGGGAGGTACAATGAGCAGTTCTTC; CDR3aa: CAISESTSGRYNEQFF
j_gene: TRBJ2-1; abundance: NA; v_gene: TRBV19; d_gene: TRBD2; CDR3nt: TGTGCCAGTGAAAGGACTAGCGGGAGCAATGAGCAGTTCTTC; CDR3aa: CASERTSGSNEQFF
j_gene: TRBJ2-7; abundance: NA; v_gene: TRBV30; d_gene: TRBD2; CDR3nt: TGTGCCTGGGAAGGGACTAGCCTACCCAGGAAATACGAGCAGTACTTC; CDR3aa: CAWEGTSLPRKYEQYF
j_gene: TRBJ1-4; abundance: NA; v_gene: TRBV2; d_gene: NA; CDR3nt: TGTGCCAGCAGTGAAGCGGCTGAAAAACTGTTTTTT; CDR3aa: CASSEAAEKLFF
j_gene: TRBJ2-5; abundance: NA; v_gene: TRBV6-5; d_gene: TRBD1; CDR3nt: TGTGCCAGCAGAATCCGGGACAGGGGCCTGGAGACCCAGTACTTC; CDR3aa: CASRIRDRGLETQYF
j_gene: TRBJ2-7; abundance: NA; v_gene: TRBV27; d_gene: NA; CDR3nt: TGTGCCAGCAGTCTACCGGGACAACGAACATCCGAGCAGTACTTC; CDR3aa: CASSLPGQRTSEQYF
j_gene: TRBJ1-4; abundance: NA; v_gene: TRBV28; d_gene: NA; CDR3nt: TGTGCCAGCAGTTCAGGGGCCGATAATGAAAAACTGTTTTTT; CDR3aa: CASSSGADNEKLFF
j_gene: TRBJ2-7; abundance: NA; v_gene: TRBV20-1; d_gene: TRBD2; CDR3nt: TGCAGTGCTAGTCATGCTGCGGGAGGGAGTTCCTACGAGCAGTACTTC; CDR3aa: CSASHAAGGSSYEQYF
j_gene: TRBJ2-1; abundance: NA; v_gene: TRBV4-1; d_gene: TRBD2; CDR3nt: TGCGCCAGCAGGCCGACTAGCGGAAACACCTACAATGAGCAGTTCTTC; CDR3aa: CASRPTSGNTYNEQFF
j_gene: TRBJ2-2; abundance: NA; v_gene: TRBV5-1; d_gene: TRBD2; CDR3nt: TGCGCCAGCAGGCCTAGCGGTCCTGGGTCTACCGGGGAGCTGTTTTTT; CDR3aa: CASRPSGPGSTGELFF
j_gene: TRBJ1-1; abundance: NA; v_gene: TRBV24-1; d_gene: NA; CDR3nt: TGTGCCACCAGACCCCAGGGAGGGAGTGAAGCTTTCTTT; CDR3aa: CATRPQGGSEAFF
j_gene: TRBJ2-1; abundance: NA; v_gene: TRBV6-4; d_gene: TRBD1; CDR3nt: TGTGCCAGCAGTGACTCAGGACAGGGTCACAATGAGCAGTTCTTC; CDR3aa: CASSDSGQGHNEQFF
j_gene: TRBJ2-5; abundance: NA; v_gene: TRBV3-1/TRBV3-2; d_gene: TRBD1; CDR3nt: TGTGCCAGCAGCCAAGAAAGGGTGACAGGGGAAAGCCAAGAGACCCAGTACTTC; CDR3aa: CASSQERVTGESQETQYF
j_gene: TRBJ2-2; abundance: NA; v_gene: TRBV7-9; d_gene: NA; CDR3nt: TGTGCCAGCAGGTCAGAGGGCGGGGAGCTGTTTTTT; CDR3aa: CASRSEGGELFF
j_gene: TRBJ1-1; abundance: NA; v_gene: TRBV29-1; d_gene: NA; CDR3nt: TGCAGCGTTTCAAACGAGCGGAGCACTGAAGCTTTCTTT; CDR3aa: CSVSNERSTEAFF
j_gene: TRBJ2-3; abundance: NA; v_gene: TRBV7-2; d_gene: NA; CDR3nt: TGTGCCAGCAGCTTAAATCCACCGGGAAACTCAGATACGCAGTATTTT; CDR3aa: CASSLNPPGNSDTQYF
j_gene: TRBJ2-3; abundance: NA; v_gene: TRBV3-1/TRBV3-2; d_gene: TRBD1; CDR3nt: TGTGCCAGCAGCCGCGGGACAGGGAGAGGAGATACGCAGTATTTT; CDR3aa: CASSRGTGRGDTQYF
j_gene: TRBJ2-7; abundance: NA; v_gene: TRBV29-1; d_gene: NA; CDR3nt: TGCAGCGTTGGCGGGGGCTGGACCCGGGACGAGCAGTACTTC; CDR3aa: CSVGGGWTRDEQYF
j_gene: TRBJ1-2; abundance: NA; v_gene: TRBV15; d_gene: NA; CDR3nt: TGTGCCACCAGCAGAGATGGGCAGGCTAACTATGGCTACACCTTC; CDR3aa: CATSRDGQANYGYTF
j_gene: TRBJ2-7; abundance: NA; v_gene: TRBV27; d_gene: TRBD2; CDR3nt: TGTGCCAGCAGTTTATCTGGGACTAGCGGGACCTACGAGCAGTACTTC; CDR3aa: CASSLSGTSGTYEQYF
j_gene: TRBJ2-2; abundance: NA; v_gene: TRBV5-6; d_gene: NA; CDR3nt: TGTGCCAGCAGCTTGGCCAGGGGTGGTGGGGAGCTGTTTTTT; CDR3aa: CASSLARGGGELFF
j_gene: TRBJ2-7; abundance: NA; v_gene: TRBV3-1/TRBV3-2; d_gene: TRBD2; CDR3nt: TGTGCCAGCAGCCAAGATCCGATTCTAGCGGGAGCAGTGCAGTACTTC; CDR3aa: CASSQDPILAGAVQYF
j_gene: TRBJ2-2; abundance: once; v_gene: TRBV24-1; d_gene: TRBD2; CDR3nt: TGTGCCACCAGTATCAGCGGGGTCACCGGGGAGCTGTTTTTT; CDR3aa: CATSISGVTGELFF